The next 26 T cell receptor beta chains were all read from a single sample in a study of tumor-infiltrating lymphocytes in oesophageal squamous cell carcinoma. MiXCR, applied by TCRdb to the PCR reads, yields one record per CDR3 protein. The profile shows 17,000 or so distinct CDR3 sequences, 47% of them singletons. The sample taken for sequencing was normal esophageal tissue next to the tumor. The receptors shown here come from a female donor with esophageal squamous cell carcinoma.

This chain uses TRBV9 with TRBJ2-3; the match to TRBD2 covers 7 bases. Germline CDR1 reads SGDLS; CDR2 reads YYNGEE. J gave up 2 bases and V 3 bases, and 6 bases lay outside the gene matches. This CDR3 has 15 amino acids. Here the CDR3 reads CASSEASGYTDTQYF. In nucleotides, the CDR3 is TGTGCCAGCAGCGAGGCTAGCGGATACACAGATACGCAGTATTTT.

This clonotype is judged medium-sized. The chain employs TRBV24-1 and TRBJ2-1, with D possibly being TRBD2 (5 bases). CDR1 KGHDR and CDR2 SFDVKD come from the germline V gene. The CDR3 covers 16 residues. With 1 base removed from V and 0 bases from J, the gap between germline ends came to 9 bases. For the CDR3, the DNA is TGTGCCACCAGTGATTTCCCGGGGAGCTCCTACAATGAGCAGTTCTTC. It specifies CATSDFPGSSYNEQFF.

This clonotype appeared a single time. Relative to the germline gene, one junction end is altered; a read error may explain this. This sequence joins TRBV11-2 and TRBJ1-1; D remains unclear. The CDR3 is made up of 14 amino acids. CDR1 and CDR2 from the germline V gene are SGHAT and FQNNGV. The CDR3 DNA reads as TGCGCCAGCAGCTTAAGCCGACTGAACACTGAAGCTTTCTTT. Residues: CASSLSRLNTEAFF.

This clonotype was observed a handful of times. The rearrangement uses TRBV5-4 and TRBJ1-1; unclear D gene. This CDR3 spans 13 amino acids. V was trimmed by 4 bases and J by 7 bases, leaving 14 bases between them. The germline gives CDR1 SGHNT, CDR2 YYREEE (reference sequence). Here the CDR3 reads CASSPPFGGEAFF. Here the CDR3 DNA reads TGTGCCAGCAGCCCTCCCTTTGGCGGTGAAGCTTTCTTT.

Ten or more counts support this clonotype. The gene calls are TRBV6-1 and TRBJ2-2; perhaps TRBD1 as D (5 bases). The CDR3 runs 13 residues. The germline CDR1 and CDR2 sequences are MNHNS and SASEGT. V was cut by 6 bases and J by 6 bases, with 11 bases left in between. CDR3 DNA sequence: TGTGCCAGCAGGCCAGGGTGGGCCGGGGAGCTGTTTTTT. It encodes CASRPGWAGELFF.

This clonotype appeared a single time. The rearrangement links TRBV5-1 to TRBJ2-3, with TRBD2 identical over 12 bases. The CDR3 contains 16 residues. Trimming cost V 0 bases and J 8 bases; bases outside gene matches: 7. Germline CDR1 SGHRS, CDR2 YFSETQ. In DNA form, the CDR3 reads TGCGCCAGCAGCTTGGAGCCTAGCGGGGGGGCGGGTACGCAGTATTTT. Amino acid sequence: CASSLEPSGGAGTQYF.

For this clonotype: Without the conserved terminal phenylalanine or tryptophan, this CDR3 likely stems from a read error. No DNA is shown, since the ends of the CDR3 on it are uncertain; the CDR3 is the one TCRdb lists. CDR3 loop: CATSDLEAVSNEQFFGS. The J gene is TRBJ2-7, the V gene TRBV24-1. The CDR3 is 17 amino acids in total, end residues counted. CDR1 is KGHDR, CDR2 SFDVKD, per germline.

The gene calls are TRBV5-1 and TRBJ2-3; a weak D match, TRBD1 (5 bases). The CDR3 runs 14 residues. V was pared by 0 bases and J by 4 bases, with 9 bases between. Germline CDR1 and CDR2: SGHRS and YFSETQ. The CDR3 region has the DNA TGCGCCAGCAGCTTGGTAGGACACCCAGATACGCAGTATTTT. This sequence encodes CASSLVGHPDTQYF.

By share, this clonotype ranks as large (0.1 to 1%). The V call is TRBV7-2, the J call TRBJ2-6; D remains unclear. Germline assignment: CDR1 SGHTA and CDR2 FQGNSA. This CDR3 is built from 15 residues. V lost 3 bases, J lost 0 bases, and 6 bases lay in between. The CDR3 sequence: CASSFFLSGANVLTF. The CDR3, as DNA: TGTGCCAGCAGCTTTTTTCTCTCTGGGGCCAACGTCCTGACTTTC.

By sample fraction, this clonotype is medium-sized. The CDR3 bases are TGTGCCAGCAGCTTACAAGCGGGTGCCCGCCACGAGCAGTACTTC. Amino acids: CASSLQAGARHEQYF. The chain recombines TRBV11-2 with TRBJ2-7, with D possibly TRBD2 on 6 matching bases. V gave up 2 bases and J gave up 5 bases, with 16 bases separating them. The germline V gene has CDR1 SGHAT and CDR2 FQNNGV. CDR3 length: 15 residues.

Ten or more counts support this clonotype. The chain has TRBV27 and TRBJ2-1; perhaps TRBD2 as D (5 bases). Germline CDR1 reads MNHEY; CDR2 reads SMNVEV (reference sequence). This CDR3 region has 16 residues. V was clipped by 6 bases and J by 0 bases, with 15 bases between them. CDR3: CASRRTRTRSYNEQFF. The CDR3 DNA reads TGTGCCAGCAGGCGCACCAGGACTCGCTCCTACAATGAGCAGTTCTTC.

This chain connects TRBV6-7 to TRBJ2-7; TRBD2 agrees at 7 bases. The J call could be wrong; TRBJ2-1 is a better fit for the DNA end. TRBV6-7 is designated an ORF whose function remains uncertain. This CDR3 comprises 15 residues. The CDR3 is CASSYARDYNNEQFF. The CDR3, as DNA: TGTGCCAGCAGTTACGCCAGGGACTACAACAATGAGCAGTTCTTC.

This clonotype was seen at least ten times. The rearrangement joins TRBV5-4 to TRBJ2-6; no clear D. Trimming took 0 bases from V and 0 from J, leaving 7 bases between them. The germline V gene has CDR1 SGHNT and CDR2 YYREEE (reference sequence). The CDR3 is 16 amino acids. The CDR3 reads CASSLELTSGANVLTF. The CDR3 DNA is TGTGCCAGCAGCTTGGAACTGACCTCTGGGGCCAACGTCCTGACTTTC.

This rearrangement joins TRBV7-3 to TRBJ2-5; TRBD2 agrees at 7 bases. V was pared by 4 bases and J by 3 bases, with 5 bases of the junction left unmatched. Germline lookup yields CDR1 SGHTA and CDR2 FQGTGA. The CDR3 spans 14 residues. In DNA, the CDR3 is TGTGCCAGCAGCTACACCGCGGGAGAAGAGACCCAGTACTTC. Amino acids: CASSYTAGEETQYF.

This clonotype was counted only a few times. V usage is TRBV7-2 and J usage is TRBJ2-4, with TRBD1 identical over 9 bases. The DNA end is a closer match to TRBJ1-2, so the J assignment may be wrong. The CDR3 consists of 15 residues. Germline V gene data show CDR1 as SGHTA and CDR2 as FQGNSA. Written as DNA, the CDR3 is TGTGCCAGCAGCTTAGGAACAGGGGGCATCTATGGCTACACCTTC. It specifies CASSLGTGGIYGYTF.

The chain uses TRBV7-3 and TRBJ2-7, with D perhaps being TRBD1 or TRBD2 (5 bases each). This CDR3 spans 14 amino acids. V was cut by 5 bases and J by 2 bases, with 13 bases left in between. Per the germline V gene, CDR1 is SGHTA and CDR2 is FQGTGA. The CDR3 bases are TGTGCCAGCAGCCCCCGGGACGGAGCCTACGAGCAGTACTTC. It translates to CASSPRDGAYEQYF.

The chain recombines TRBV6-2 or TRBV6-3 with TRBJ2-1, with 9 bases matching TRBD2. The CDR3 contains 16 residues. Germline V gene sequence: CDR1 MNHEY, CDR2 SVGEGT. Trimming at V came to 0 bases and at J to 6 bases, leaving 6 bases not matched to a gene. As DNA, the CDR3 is TGTGCCAGCAGTTACTCACCGGGACTAGCTTCCAATGAGCAGTTCTTC. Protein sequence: CASSYSPGLASNEQFF.

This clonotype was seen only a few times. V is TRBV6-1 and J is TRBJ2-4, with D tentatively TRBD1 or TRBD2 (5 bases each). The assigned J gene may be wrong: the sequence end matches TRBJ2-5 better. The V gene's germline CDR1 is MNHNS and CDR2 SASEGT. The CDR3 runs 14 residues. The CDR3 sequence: CASHTSGSGETQYF. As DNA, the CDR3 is TGTGCCAGCCATACCTCGGGGTCAGGGGAGACCCAGTACTTC.

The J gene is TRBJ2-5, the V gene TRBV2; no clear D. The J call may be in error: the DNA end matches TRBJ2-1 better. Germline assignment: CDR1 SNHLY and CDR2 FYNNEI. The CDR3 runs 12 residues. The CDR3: CASRRIQETQFF. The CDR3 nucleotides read TGTGCCAGCAGACGGATCCAAGAGACCCAGTTCTTC.

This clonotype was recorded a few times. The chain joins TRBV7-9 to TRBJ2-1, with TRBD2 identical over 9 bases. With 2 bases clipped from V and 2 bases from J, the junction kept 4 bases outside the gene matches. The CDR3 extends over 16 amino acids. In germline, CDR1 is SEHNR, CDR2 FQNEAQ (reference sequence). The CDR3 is CASSLSSGKPYNEQFF. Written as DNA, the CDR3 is TGTGCCAGCAGCTTATCTAGCGGGAAACCCTACAATGAGCAGTTCTTC.

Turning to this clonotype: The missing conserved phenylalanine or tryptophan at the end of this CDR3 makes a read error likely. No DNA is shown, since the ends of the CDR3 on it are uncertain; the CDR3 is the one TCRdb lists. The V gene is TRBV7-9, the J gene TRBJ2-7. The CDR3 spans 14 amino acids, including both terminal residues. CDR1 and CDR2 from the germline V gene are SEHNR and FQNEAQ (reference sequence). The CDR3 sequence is CASSLGGYGYTFGS.

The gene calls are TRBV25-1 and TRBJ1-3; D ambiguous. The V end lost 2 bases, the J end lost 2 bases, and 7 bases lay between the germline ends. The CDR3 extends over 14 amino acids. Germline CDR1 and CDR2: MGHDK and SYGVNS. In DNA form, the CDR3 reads TGTGCCAGCAGTGAAGAGAGAACTGGAAACACCATATATTTT. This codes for CASSEERTGNTIYF.

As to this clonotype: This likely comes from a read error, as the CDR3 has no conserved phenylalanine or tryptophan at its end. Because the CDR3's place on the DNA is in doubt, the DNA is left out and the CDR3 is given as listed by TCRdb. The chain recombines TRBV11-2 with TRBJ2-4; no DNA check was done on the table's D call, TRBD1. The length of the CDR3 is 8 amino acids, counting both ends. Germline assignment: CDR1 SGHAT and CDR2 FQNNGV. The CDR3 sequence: CASSLGAR.

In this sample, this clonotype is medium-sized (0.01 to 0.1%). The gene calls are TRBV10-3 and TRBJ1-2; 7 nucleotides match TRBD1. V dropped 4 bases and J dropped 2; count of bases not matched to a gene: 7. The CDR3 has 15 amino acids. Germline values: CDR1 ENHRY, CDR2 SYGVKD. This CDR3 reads CAISVKDRDNYGYTF. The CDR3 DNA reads TGTGCCATCAGTGTTAAAGACAGGGACAACTATGGCTACACCTTC.

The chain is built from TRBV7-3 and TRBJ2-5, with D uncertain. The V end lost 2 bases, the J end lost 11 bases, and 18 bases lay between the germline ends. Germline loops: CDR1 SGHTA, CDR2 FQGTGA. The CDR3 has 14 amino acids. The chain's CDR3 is CASSLDASYNEQYF. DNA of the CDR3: TGTGCCAGCAGCTTAGACGCGAGTTACAATGAGCAGTACTTC.

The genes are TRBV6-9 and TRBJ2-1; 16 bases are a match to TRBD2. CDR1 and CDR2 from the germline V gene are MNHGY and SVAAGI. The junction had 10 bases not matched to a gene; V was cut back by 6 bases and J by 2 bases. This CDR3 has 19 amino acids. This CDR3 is CASRFRPGTSGGAYNEQFF. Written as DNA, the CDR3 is TGTGCCAGCAGATTTCGTCCCGGGACTAGCGGGGGGGCCTACAATGAGCAGTTCTTC.